The T cell receptor beta chain under discussion was sequenced for a study of human T cells and chemical hapten exposure. This sample's time point: pre-sensitization, week 0. As to treatment: therapeutic diphenylcyclopropenone sensitization with weekly scalp DPC. Extraction yielded total RNA from whole blood (unfractionated). In its sample, this clonotype was seen a few times. Its cognate antigen is unknown. This CDR3 comprises 14 residues. Germline V lookup: CDR1 SGHTA, CDR2 FQGNSA. Trimming removed 1 base from V and 7 bases from J, with 11 bases in between. One entry per CDR3 protein results from TCRdb running MiXCR on the RACE reads. Of a few hundred thousand distinct CDR3 sequences in the sample, 7.7% were seen once. Whole-study findings and limits: Sensitizing to DPC left TCRs with a frequency above 1 in 1000 unaltered.

The rearrangement uses TRBV7-2 and TRBJ1-5; possibly TRBD1 for D (5 bases). The receptor's source is a man between 18 and 35 years old with alopecia areata. Some clones in this sample may be carry-over from other donors' samples. The source was whole blood, collected in connection with sensitization to the hapten diphenylcyclopropenone (DPC). The CDR3 region is CASSLGSQGQPQHF. In DNA form, the CDR3 reads TGTGCCAGCAGCTTAGGTTCCCAGGGACAGCCCCAGCATTTT.